These 18 T cell receptor beta chains originate from one sample sequenced in a study of Ad26.COV2.S vaccination and SARS-CoV-2 variants. The method was immunoSEQ multiplex PCR; TCRdb's version includes in-frame clones alone and lacks a portion of them. The sample lists 300,000 to 400,000 clones; 92% were seen once. Source: peripheral blood, taken after recovery from COVID-19. The source of these receptors is a human donor who had recovered from COVID-19.

This clone is a singleton in its sample. The chain couples TRBV5-1 to TRBJ2-3; D unresolved. The germline V gene has CDR1 SGHRS and CDR2 YFSETQ. Trimming shortened V by 4 bases and J by 0 bases, and 9 bases separated the two germline ends. The CDR3 is made up of 14 amino acids. This CDR3 is CASSVEDSTDTQYF. CDR3 in DNA: TGCGCCAGCAGCGTTGAGGATAGCACAGATACGCAGTATTTT.

This rearrangement joins TRBV11-2 to TRBJ2-7, with a possible D match to TRBD2 (5 bases). This CDR3 contains 13 residues. V was clipped by 5 bases and J by 0 bases, with 8 bases between them. Germline V gene sequence: CDR1 SGHAT, CDR2 FQNNGV. The CDR3 reads CASSNRGSYEQYF. As DNA, the CDR3 is TGTGCCAGCAGCAACCGGGGCTCCTACGAGCAGTACTTC.

The rearrangement joins TRBV9 to TRBJ1-6; TRBD1 matches 8 bases. The germline V gene has CDR1 SGDLS and CDR2 YYNGEE. The ends lost 3 bases at V and 4 bases at J; junction bases unmatched: 3. The CDR3 has 15 amino acids. CDR3 region: CASSGQGLYNSPLHF. CDR3 nucleotides: TGTGCCAGCAGCGGACAGGGGTTGTATAATTCACCCCTCCACTTT.

V usage is TRBV5-1 and J usage is TRBJ1-4; D remains ambiguous. Germline-derived CDR1 and CDR2 are SGHRS and YFSETQ. V lost 0 bases and J 2 bases, leaving 8 bases between the germline ends. This CDR3 contains 15 residues. CDR3 in amino acids: CASSLAGYTNEKLFF. The CDR3 DNA reads as TGCGCCAGCAGCTTGGCGGGGTATACTAATGAAAAACTGTTTTTT.

This chain joins TRBV2 and TRBJ1-1; D call uncertain. Trimming stripped 6 bases from V and 4 bases from J, with 12 bases between. The CDR3 loop spans 13 amino acids. Per the germline V gene, CDR1 is SNHLY and CDR2 is FYNNEI. The CDR3 loop reads CASRDESGTEAFF. DNA for the CDR3: TGTGCCAGCAGGGACGAGTCGGGCACTGAAGCTTTCTTT. Together with reference TRBV2 and TRBJ1-1, the CDR3 gives the full variable domain: EPEVTQTPSHQVTQMGQEVILRCVPISNHLYFYWYRQILGQKVEFLVSFYNNEISEKSEIFDDQFSVERPDGSNFTLKIRSTKLEDSAMYFCASRDESGTEAFFGQGTRLTVV.

The rearrangement uses TRBV7-8 and TRBJ2-2; TRBD1 aligns across 8 bases. The CDR3 contains 15 residues. Germline V gene data show CDR1 as SGHVS and CDR2 as FQNEAQ. V was clipped by 5 bases and J by 7 bases; unmatched bases: 9. The CDR3 DNA follows: TGTGCCAGCAGCCCCCACCCAGGGGGCAACGGGGAGCTGTTTTTT. Protein: CASSPHPGGNGELFF.

The V gene is TRBV9, the J gene TRBJ1-2, with TRBD1 as a possible D gene (5 bases). Germline V gene sequence: CDR1 SGDLS, CDR2 YYNGEE. There are 14 residues in the CDR3. V was cut by 4 bases and J by 8 bases, with 18 bases left in between. The CDR3 reads CASSPGRGSWGYTF. For the CDR3, the DNA is TGTGCCAGCAGCCCAGGGCGGGGTTCTTGGGGCTACACCTTC.

The chain recombines TRBV2 with TRBJ2-7; TRBD1 is a possible D gene (6 bases). The CDR3 covers 14 residues. Trimming cost V 1 base and J 2 bases, with 9 bases left between them. Germline values: CDR1 SNHLY, CDR2 FYNNEI. The CDR3 reads CASSEGQATYEQYF. Here the CDR3 DNA reads TGTGCCAGCAGTGAAGGACAGGCGACCTACGAGCAGTACTTC.

This chain connects TRBV7-9 to TRBJ1-4, with 7 bases matching TRBD1. The V gene's germline CDR1 is SEHNR and CDR2 FQNEAQ (reference sequence). The V segment lost 5 bases and the J segment 5 bases; nucleotides outside the gene matches: 8. This CDR3 comprises 15 residues. In DNA, the CDR3 is TGTGCCAGCAGCGCCAGACAGGGCGTCAATGAAAAACTGTTTTTT. Its translation is CASSARQGVNEKLFF.

This clone came up once. The genes are TRBV6-2 or TRBV6-3 and TRBJ2-5; D uncertain. Germline V lookup: CDR1 MNHEY, CDR2 SVGEGT. Trimming shortened V by 4 bases and J by 5 bases, and 2 bases separated the two germline ends. The length of the CDR3 is 10 residues. CDR3 coding DNA: TGTGCCAGCAGTTGGGAGACCCAGTACTTC. This translates into CASSWETQYF.

The DNA of the CDR3 is TGTGCCAGCAGCCCCGACGGACTGAACACTGAAGCTTTCTTT. Translation: CASSPDGLNTEAFF. This sequence joins TRBV11-2 and TRBJ1-1; D remains unclear. The CDR3 has 14 residues. Germline CDR1 SGHAT, CDR2 FQNNGV. The V end was cut by 5 bases, the J end by 0 bases, with 10 bases between.

DNA for the CDR3: TGTGCCAGCAGCTTGGCAGCGGGGGGCACGTACAATGAGCAGTTCTTC. Its protein product is CASSLAAGGTYNEQFF. The V call is TRBV5-5, the J call TRBJ2-1; 9 bases map to TRBD2. The CDR3 has 16 residues. Germline-derived CDR1 and CDR2 are SGHKS and YYEKEE (reference sequence). Trimming cost V 0 bases and J 4 bases; bases outside gene matches: 5.

The CDR3 nucleotides are TGTGCCAGCAGCTTAAAGGGACAGGGTTCTGGCTACACCTTC. Amino acid sequence: CASSLKGQGSGYTF. The V and J genes are TRBV7-2 and TRBJ1-2, with 9 positions matching TRBD1. CDR3 length: 14 residues. CDR1 is SGHTA and CDR2 is FQGNSA in the germline V gene. The V and J ends lost 2 bases and 7 bases, in that order; junction bases with no gene match: 5.

This clone was recorded only once. V is TRBV5-8 and J is TRBJ1-5; possible D gene TRBD1, 6 bases. Germline loops: CDR1 SGHTS, CDR2 YDEGEE. CDR3 length: 15 residues. V dropped 6 bases and J dropped 5 bases, with 18 bases sitting between them. The CDR3 spells CASNSNRATDQPQHF. CDR3 in DNA: TGTGCCAGCAATTCGAACAGGGCAACCGATCAGCCCCAGCATTTT.

This rearrangement joins TRBV16 to TRBJ1-2, with 7 nucleotides matching TRBD1. V lost 4 bases to trimming and J lost 5 bases; unmatched junction nucleotides: 13. CDR1 and CDR2 from the germline V gene are KGHSY and FQNENV. This CDR3 is 16 amino acids long. The CDR3 nucleotides are TGTGCCAGCAGCCCCCCCGACAGGGCACAAACATATGGCTACACCTTC. This gives the protein CASSPPDRAQTYGYTF.

The chain employs TRBV19 and TRBJ2-7; TRBD1 matches at 8 bases. The CDR3 has 15 residues. V dropped 1 base and J dropped 2; count of bases not matched to a gene: 4. Per the germline V gene, CDR1 is LNHDA and CDR2 is SQIVND (reference sequence). In DNA, the CDR3 is TGTGCCAGTAGTATAGTCGGACAGGGCCCCTACGAGCAGTACTTC. This sequence encodes CASSIVGQGPYEQYF.

The chain carries TRBV6-2 or TRBV6-3 and TRBJ1-5, with D uncertain. Trimming pared 2 bases from V and 0 bases from J, leaving 8 bases between. Germline CDR1 MNHEY, CDR2 SVGEGT. The CDR3 totals 15 residues. The CDR3 bases are TGTGCCAGCAGTTACCTAGGGTATAGCAATCAGCCCCAGCATTTT. Translating gives CASSYLGYSNQPQHF.

The rearrangement links TRBV13 to TRBJ2-1, with 7 positions matching TRBD2. Per the germline V gene, CDR1 is PRHDT and CDR2 is FYEKMQ (reference sequence). V shed 4 bases, J shed 6 bases, and the junction held 9 bases outside the gene matches. The CDR3 is 15 residues long. The CDR3 bases are TGTGCCAGCAGCTGGGGGAGGGGCGGTCTCAATGAGCAGTTCTTC. Protein: CASSWGRGGLNEQFF.